This T cell receptor (beta chain) was identified in a study of graft-versus-host responses after intestinal transplantation. Broader study findings: The study associated peak circulating GvH clone levels with early post-transplant HvG declines. The presence of high graft-versus-host to host-versus-graft clonal ratios in allografts characterized patients with graft-donor T cell macrochimerism. The recipient marrow held GvH clones, and some of them showed up first in ileum or blood.

Measured with immunoSEQ multiplex PCR; TCRdb has only the in-frame clones, and not every one. Of about 29,000 clones listed, around 90% are singletons. With regard to this clone: The antigen is undetermined.

The germline gives CDR1 LGHNA, CDR2 YNFKEQ. V shed 5 bases and J 7 bases; nucleotides not matched to a gene: 8. This CDR3 comprises 15 residues. V gene TRBV4-2 combines with J gene TRBJ2-1; 10 bases match TRBD2. The input for sequencing was PBMCs, taken about 420 days after intestinal transplantation. The receptor was isolated from a human patient who received an intestinal transplant, so some T cells may come from the graft donor. CDR3 loop: CASSFMYSGRNEQFF. DNA for the CDR3: TGTGCCAGCAGCTTCATGTATAGCGGGAGGAATGAGCAGTTCTTC.